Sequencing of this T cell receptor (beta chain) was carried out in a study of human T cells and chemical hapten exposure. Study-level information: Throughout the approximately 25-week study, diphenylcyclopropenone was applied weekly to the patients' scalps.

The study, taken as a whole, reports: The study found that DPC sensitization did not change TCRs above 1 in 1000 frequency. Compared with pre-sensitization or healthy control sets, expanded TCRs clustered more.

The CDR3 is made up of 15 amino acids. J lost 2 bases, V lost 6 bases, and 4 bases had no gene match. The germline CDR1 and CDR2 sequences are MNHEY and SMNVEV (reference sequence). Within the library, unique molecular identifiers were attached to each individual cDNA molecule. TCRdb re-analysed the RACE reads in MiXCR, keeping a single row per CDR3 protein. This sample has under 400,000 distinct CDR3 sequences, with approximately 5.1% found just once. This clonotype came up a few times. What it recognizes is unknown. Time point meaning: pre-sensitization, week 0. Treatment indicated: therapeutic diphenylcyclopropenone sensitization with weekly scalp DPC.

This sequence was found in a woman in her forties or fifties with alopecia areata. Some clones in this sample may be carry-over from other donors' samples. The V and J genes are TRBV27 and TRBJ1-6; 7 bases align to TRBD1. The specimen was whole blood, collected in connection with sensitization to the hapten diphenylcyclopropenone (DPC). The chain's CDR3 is CASSPGQAYNSPLHF. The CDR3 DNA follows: TGTGCCAGCAGCCCAGGACAGGCCTATAATTCACCCCTCCACTTT.